This T cell receptor (beta chain) appears in the sequencing data of a study of blood T cell repertoires in COVID-19. The overall study: Specimens from acute and convalescent COVID-19 originated in the United States, Italy and Spain. PBMCs, B-cell-depleted T cells, or T cells were the source of the cDNA or gDNA that made up the material.

This table comes from immunoSEQ multiplex PCR, and its TCRdb copy is limited to in-frame clones, with some not included. The data show around 250,000 clones, approximately 84% seen once. Trimming took off 7 bases at V and 10 bases at J, with 20 bases between the two ends. Germline-derived CDR1 and CDR2 are MNHEY and SVGAGI. The length of the CDR3 is 15 residues. Donors were grouped by their self-reported clinical history. Recovered participants had two consecutive negative NP/OP PCR tests, healthcare professional clearance, or symptom resolution. Source material: PBMCs or T cells enriched from blood (not recorded which). The V call is TRBV6-5, the J call TRBJ1-6; possibly TRBD1 for D (5 bases). This TCR came from a man between 18 and 29 years old who had recovered from COVID-19. The CDR3 DNA is TGTGCCAGCAACCCCTCGATGGGGCTAGGGTCACCCCTCCACTTT. It yields the protein CASNPSMGLGSPLHF.